The 9 T cell receptor beta chains given below trace back to one sample, sequenced in a study of cytomegalovirus exposure and HLA in healthy donors listed by TCRdb under 2017. Library construction relied on the immunoSEQ multiplex PCR assay. A mixture of 60 forward primers for TCR Vbeta segments and 13 reverse primers for TCR Jbeta segments was used in the multiplex PCR. Entries here come from immuneACCESS through TCRdb and include only in-frame sequences with V and J called. Some clones fail to appear in such tables; in the studies checked, an unresolved V gene covers under half of the shortfall, and the cause of the remainder is unknown. The sample records 100,000 to 150,000 clones, around 78% of which are singletons. About 1.7% of the sample is taken by the ten largest. The sample consisted of PBMCs. The receptors were gathered from a middle-aged woman in good health and CMV-seronegative.

V usage is TRBV19 and J usage is TRBJ1-5; 7 nucleotides match TRBD1. Losses at the gene ends were 5 bases for V and 7 bases for J; bases not matched to a gene: 14. This CDR3 comprises 16 residues. Germline lookup yields CDR1 LNHDA and CDR2 SQIVND (reference sequence). Here the CDR3 reads CASSALTGTSKQPQHF. As DNA, the CDR3 is TGTGCCAGTAGTGCTCTGACAGGGACATCGAAGCAGCCCCAGCATTTT.

The rearrangement links TRBV7-9 to TRBJ1-2, with TRBD1 matching 9 bases. The V segment lost 5 bases and the J segment 4 bases; nucleotides outside the gene matches: 8. The germline V gene encodes CDR1 SEHNR and CDR2 FQNEAQ (reference sequence). The CDR3 spans 15 residues. This CDR3 is CASSTPDRGFYGYTF. CDR3 sequence (DNA): TGTGCCAGCAGCACGCCGGACAGGGGATTCTATGGCTACACCTTC.

This chain links TRBV9 with TRBJ1-4; D uncertain. The V end was cut by 2 bases, the J end by 10 bases, with 9 bases between. This CDR3 is built from 12 residues. The germline V gene encodes CDR1 SGDLS and CDR2 YYNGEE. As DNA, the CDR3 is TGTGCCAGCAGCGTGGAAGGCGGAAAACTGTTTTTT. This gives the protein CASSVEGGKLFF.

The chain combines TRBV5-1 with TRBJ2-3; TRBD2 matches 12 bases. J lost 6 bases, V lost 4 bases, and 6 bases had no gene match. The CDR3 loop spans 15 amino acids. In germline, CDR1 is SGHRS, CDR2 YFSETQ. The CDR3 region is CASSIRLAGADTQYF. CDR3 DNA sequence: TGCGCCAGCAGCATTCGACTAGCGGGAGCGGATACGCAGTATTTT.

The rearrangement joins TRBV7-2 to TRBJ2-3; 9 nucleotides align to TRBD2. Germline V gene data show CDR1 as SGHTA and CDR2 as FQGNSA. CDR3 length equals 15 residues. Trimming cost V 3 bases and J 0 bases; bases outside gene matches: 1. CDR3 amino acids: CASSFGLASTDTQYF. CDR3 sequence (DNA): TGTGCCAGCAGCTTCGGACTAGCGAGCACAGATACGCAGTATTTT.

The gene calls are TRBV30 and TRBJ1-2, with D possibly TRBD1 on 5 matching bases. This CDR3 comprises 12 residues. V lost 8 bases, J lost 2 bases, and 12 bases lay in between. CDR1 GTSNPN and CDR2 SVGIG come from the germline V gene (reference sequence). CDR3 region: CAVRPGNYGYTF. CDR3 in DNA: TGTGCCGTTAGACCAGGGAACTATGGCTACACCTTC.

This clone occurred once. The junction shows a germline mismatch at one end, possibly a read error. The CDR3 loop is CAISDRLAGGPDQEAQYF. CDR3 DNA sequence: TGTGCCATCAGTGATAGGCTAGCGGGAGGACCCGACCAAGAGGCCCAGTACTTC. The chain recombines TRBV10-3 with TRBJ2-5; 11 nucleotides line up with TRBD2. This CDR3 is 18 amino acids long. The V gene's germline CDR1 is ENHRY and CDR2 SYGVKD.

The V call is TRBV2, the J call TRBJ2-3, with D uncertain. Germline CDR1 is SNHLY and CDR2 is FYNNEI. CDR3 length: 14 amino acids. With 3 bases removed from V and 4 bases from J, the gap between germline ends came to 11 bases. The CDR3 here is CASSDPGRADTQYF. DNA of the CDR3: TGTGCCAGCAGTGACCCCGGTCGGGCAGATACGCAGTATTTT. The variable domain in full, completed from reference TRBV2 and TRBJ2-3, reads EPEVTQTPSHQVTQMGQEVILRCVPISNHLYFYWYRQILGQKVEFLVSFYNNEISEKSEIFDDQFSVERPDGSNFTLKIRSTKLEDSAMYFCASSDPGRADTQYFGPGTRLTVL.

This clone was detected a few times. The gene calls are TRBV15 and TRBJ2-6; 7 bases are shared with TRBD1. This CDR3 is 19 amino acids long. Germline V CDR1 and CDR2: LNHNV, YYDKDF (reference sequence). Losses at the gene ends were 3 bases for V and 1 base for J; bases not matched to a gene: 12. As DNA, the CDR3 is TGTGCCACCAGCAGGATTCTTCGGGACAGAAGGTCTGGGGCCAACGTCCTGACTTTC. Protein product: CATSRILRDRRSGANVLTF.